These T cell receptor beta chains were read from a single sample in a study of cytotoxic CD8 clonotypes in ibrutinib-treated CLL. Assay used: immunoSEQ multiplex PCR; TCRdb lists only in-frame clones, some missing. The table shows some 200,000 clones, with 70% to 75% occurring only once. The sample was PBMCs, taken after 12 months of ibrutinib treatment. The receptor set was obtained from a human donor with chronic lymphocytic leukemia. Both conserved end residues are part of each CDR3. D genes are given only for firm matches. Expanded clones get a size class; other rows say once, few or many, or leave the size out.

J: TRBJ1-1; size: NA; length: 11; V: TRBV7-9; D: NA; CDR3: CASSLDTEAFF; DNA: TGTGCCAGCAGCTTAGACACTGAAGCTTTCTTT
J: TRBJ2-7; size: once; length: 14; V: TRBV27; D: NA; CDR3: CASSLSVGSYEQYF; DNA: TGTGCCAGCAGTTTATCGGTGGGCTCCTACGAGCAGTACTTC
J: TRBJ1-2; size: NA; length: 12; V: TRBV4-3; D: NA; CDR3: CASSQDGQLSTF; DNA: TGCGCCAGCAGCCAAGATGGTCAGTTATCGACCTTC
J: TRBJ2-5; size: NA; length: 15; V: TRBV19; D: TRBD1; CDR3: CASSAETGSRETQYF; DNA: TGTGCCAGTAGTGCCGAGACAGGGTCTAGGGAGACCCAGTACTTC
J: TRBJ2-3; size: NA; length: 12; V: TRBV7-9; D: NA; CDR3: CASSLSGGTQYF; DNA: TGTGCCAGCAGCTTATCCGGGGGTACGCAGTATTTT
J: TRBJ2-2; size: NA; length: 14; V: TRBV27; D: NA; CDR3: CASSFGSHTGELFF; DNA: TGTGCCAGCAGTTTTGGTTCTCACACCGGGGAGCTGTTTTTT
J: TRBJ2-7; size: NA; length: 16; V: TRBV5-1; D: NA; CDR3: CASSLSPTGSGYEQYF; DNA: TGCGCCAGCAGCTTAAGCCCGACAGGTAGCGGCTACGAGCAGTACTTC
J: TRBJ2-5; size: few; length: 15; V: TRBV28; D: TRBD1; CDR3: CASYGTGAIQETQYF; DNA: TGTGCCAGCTACGGGACAGGCGCTATCCAAGAGACCCAGTACTTC
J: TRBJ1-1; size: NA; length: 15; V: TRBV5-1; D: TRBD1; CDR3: CASSRTGGINTEAFF; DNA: TGCGCCAGCAGCCGGACAGGGGGCATCAACACTGAAGCTTTCTTT
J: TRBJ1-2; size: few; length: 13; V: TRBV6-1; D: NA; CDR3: CASSERAGTGYTF; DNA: TGTGCCAGCAGTGAACGAGCAGGGACCGGCTACACCTTC
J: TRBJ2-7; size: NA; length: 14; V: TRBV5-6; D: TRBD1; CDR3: CASSKDREEVEQYF; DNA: TGTGCCAGCAGCAAAGACAGGGAAGAGGTAGAGCAGTACTTC
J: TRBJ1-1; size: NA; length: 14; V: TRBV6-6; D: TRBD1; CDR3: CASSRDRGLTEAFF; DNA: TGTGCCAGCAGTCGGGACAGGGGGCTCACTGAAGCTTTCTTT
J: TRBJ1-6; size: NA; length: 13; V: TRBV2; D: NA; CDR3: CASRRTYLSPLHF; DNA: TGTGCCAGCAGGCGGACATACCTTTCCCCCCTCCACTTT
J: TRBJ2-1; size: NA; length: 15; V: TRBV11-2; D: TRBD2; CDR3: CASTLGLAGYNEQFF; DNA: TGTGCCAGCACCCTGGGGCTAGCGGGATACAATGAGCAGTTCTTC